The rows below give T cell receptor beta chains drawn from one sample of a study of T cell repertoires in cytomegalovirus infection. TCRdb itself ran the reads through MiXCR, one entry per CDR3 protein. The sample records 400,000 or so distinct CDR3 sequences, 31% being singletons. The source material was PBMCs. These receptor sequences come from a human donor in good health (CMV status not recorded). Some clones in this sample may be carry-over from other donors' samples. The CDR3 runs from the conserved cysteine through the conserved F or W. The D gene is left open where the match is weak. Where a row states a size, it is once, few, many or the class of an expanded clone; other rows omit it.

CDR3aa: CASRPLGGRDQPQHF
CDR3nt: TGTGCCAGTAGACCATTGGGGGGACGGGATCAGCCCCAGCATTTT
j_gene: TRBJ1-5
len: 15
d_gene: NA
abundance: NA
v_gene: TRBV19

CDR3aa: CVSSLVTGPQIYNEQFF
CDR3nt: TGTGTCAGCAGCTTAGTAACAGGGCCCCAAATTTACAATGAGCAGTTCTTC
j_gene: TRBJ2-1
len: 17
d_gene: NA
abundance: NA
v_gene: TRBV7-6

CDR3aa: CASSQGLAFSYEQYF
CDR3nt: TGCGCCAGCAGCCAAGGTCTAGCGTTCTCCTACGAGCAGTACTTC
j_gene: TRBJ2-7
len: 15
d_gene: NA
abundance: NA
v_gene: TRBV4-1

CDR3aa: CASSYLRAGADNEQFF
CDR3nt: TGTGCCAGCAGTTACCTAAGGGCGGGGGCAGACAATGAGCAGTTCTTC
j_gene: TRBJ2-1
len: 16
d_gene: NA
abundance: few
v_gene: TRBV6-6

CDR3aa: CASSTKRQGANQPQHF
CDR3nt: TGTGCCAGCAGTACAAAACGACAGGGTGCTAATCAGCCCCAGCATTTT
j_gene: TRBJ1-5
len: 16
d_gene: TRBD1
abundance: few
v_gene: TRBV28

CDR3aa: CASRYSGAQETQYF
CDR3nt: TGTGCCAGCAGATACTCGGGGGCACAAGAGACCCAGTACTTC
j_gene: TRBJ2-5
len: 14
d_gene: NA
abundance: few
v_gene: TRBV6-5

CDR3aa: CASSPGTGGDYTF
CDR3nt: TGTGCCAGCAGTCCCGGGACAGGGGGCGACTACACCTTC
j_gene: TRBJ1-2
len: 13
d_gene: TRBD1
abundance: few
v_gene: TRBV2

CDR3aa: CSASQASTDTQYF
CDR3nt: TGCAGTGCTAGTCAGGCGAGCACAGATACGCAGTATTTT
j_gene: TRBJ2-3
len: 13
d_gene: NA
abundance: NA
v_gene: TRBV20-1

CDR3aa: CASSVLRGTEAFF
CDR3nt: TGTGCCAGCAGTGTCCTCAGGGGCACTGAAGCTTTCTTT
j_gene: TRBJ1-1
len: 13
d_gene: NA
abundance: many
v_gene: TRBV25-1

CDR3aa: CASSYRARGYTF
CDR3nt: TGTGCCAGCAGTTACAGGGCTCGTGGCTACACCTTC
j_gene: TRBJ1-2
len: 12
d_gene: NA
abundance: few
v_gene: TRBV6-6

CDR3aa: CATDRGNTDTQYF
CDR3nt: TGTGCCACTGACAGGGGTAACACAGATACGCAGTATTTT
j_gene: TRBJ2-3
len: 13
d_gene: TRBD1
abundance: few
v_gene: TRBV10-3

CDR3aa: CASSLLQGRAGELFF
CDR3nt: TGTGCCAGTAGTCTACTACAGGGGCGGGCCGGGGAGCTGTTTTTT
j_gene: TRBJ2-2
len: 15
d_gene: TRBD1
abundance: few
v_gene: TRBV19

CDR3aa: CATKSGGATEQFF
CDR3nt: TGTGCCACCAAGAGCGGGGGGGCCACTGAGCAGTTCTTC
j_gene: TRBJ2-1
len: 13
d_gene: TRBD2
abundance: NA
v_gene: TRBV24-1

CDR3aa: CVSSISGGTANSPLHF
CDR3nt: TGTGTCAGCAGCATTAGCGGGGGAACAGCTAATTCACCCCTCCACTTT
j_gene: TRBJ1-6
len: 16
d_gene: NA
abundance: few
v_gene: TRBV7-2

CDR3aa: CASSKRQGAIGGELFF
CDR3nt: TGTGCCAGCAGCAAAAGACAGGGGGCGATCGGCGGGGAGCTGTTTTTT
j_gene: TRBJ2-2
len: 16
d_gene: TRBD1
abundance: few
v_gene: TRBV5-4

CDR3aa: CASSQDARLLSDTQYF
CDR3nt: TGTGCCAGCAGCCAAGATGCTCGCTTGTTGTCAGATACGCAGTATTTT
j_gene: TRBJ2-3
len: 16
d_gene: NA
abundance: few
v_gene: TRBV4-2

CDR3aa: CASSLQGSIAKNIQYF
CDR3nt: TGTGCCAGCAGCTTGCAGGGCTCGATAGCCAAAAACATTCAGTACTTC
j_gene: TRBJ2-4
len: 16
d_gene: NA
abundance: NA
v_gene: TRBV11-1

CDR3aa: CASSSPPTGTTEAFF
CDR3nt: TGTGCCAGCAGCTCCCCCCCGACAGGGACAACTGAAGCTTTCTTT
j_gene: TRBJ1-1
len: 15
d_gene: TRBD1
abundance: few
v_gene: TRBV7-2

CDR3aa: CDSSRTSGGSYEQYF
CDR3nt: TGTGACAGCAGCCGGACTAGCGGGGGCTCCTACGAGCAGTACTTC
j_gene: TRBJ2-7
len: 15
d_gene: TRBD2
abundance: NA
v_gene: TRBV6-1

CDR3aa: CSARPDGGTYNEQFF
CDR3nt: TGCAGTGCTAGACCTGACGGGGGTACCTACAATGAGCAGTTCTTC
j_gene: TRBJ2-1
len: 15
d_gene: NA
abundance: few
v_gene: TRBV20-1

CDR3aa: CASSLGQVNIQYF
CDR3nt: TGTGCCAGCAGCTTAGGACAGGTCAACATTCAGTACTTC
j_gene: TRBJ2-4
len: 13
d_gene: NA
abundance: NA
v_gene: TRBV7-8

CDR3aa: CASSDTRHRNTEAFF
CDR3nt: TGTGCCAGCAGCGACACACGGCACAGGAACACTGAAGCTTTCTTT
j_gene: TRBJ1-1
len: 15
d_gene: NA
abundance: NA
v_gene: TRBV14

CDR3aa: CASSQGGQGSSYEQYF
CDR3nt: TGCGCCAGCAGCCAAGGGGGACAGGGAAGCTCCTACGAGCAGTACTTC
j_gene: TRBJ2-7
len: 16
d_gene: TRBD1
abundance: NA
v_gene: TRBV4-1

CDR3aa: CASSLVAGGPVNQPQHF
CDR3nt: TGTGCCAGCAGCTTAGTGGCAGGGGGTCCGGTCAATCAGCCCCAGCATTTT
j_gene: TRBJ1-5
len: 17
d_gene: TRBD1
abundance: many
v_gene: TRBV7-2

CDR3aa: CASSKPGTKSGEQYF
CDR3nt: TGTGCCAGCAGCAAACCCGGGACCAAGTCGGGCGAGCAGTACTTC
j_gene: TRBJ2-7
len: 15
d_gene: NA
abundance: many
v_gene: TRBV7-6

CDR3aa: CSVEKFMETASTDTQYF
CDR3nt: TGCAGCGTTGAAAAGTTCATGGAGACAGCTAGCACAGATACGCAGTATTTT
j_gene: TRBJ2-3
len: 17
d_gene: NA
abundance: few
v_gene: TRBV29-1

CDR3aa: CASSLINAGVKLSMNTEAFF
CDR3nt: TGTGCCAGCAGCTTAATTAATGCGGGCGTCAAGCTCTCCATGAACACTGAAGCTTTCTTT
j_gene: TRBJ1-1
len: 20
d_gene: NA
abundance: NA
v_gene: TRBV7-2

CDR3aa: CSARDTSGGNQETQYF
CDR3nt: TGCAGTGCTAGGGACACTAGCGGGGGCAACCAAGAGACCCAGTACTTC
j_gene: TRBJ2-5
len: 16
d_gene: TRBD2
abundance: NA
v_gene: TRBV20-1

CDR3aa: CASSEVVRADTQYF
CDR3nt: TGTGCCAGCAGTGAAGTCGTTCGAGCAGATACGCAGTATTTT
j_gene: TRBJ2-3
len: 14
d_gene: NA
abundance: many
v_gene: TRBV6-1

CDR3aa: CASSARGTWSTEAFF
CDR3nt: TGTGCCAGCAGCGCTAGGGGGACTTGGAGCACTGAAGCTTTCTTT
j_gene: TRBJ1-1
len: 15
d_gene: NA
abundance: many
v_gene: TRBV7-2

CDR3aa: CASSRLGGTGNEKLFF
CDR3nt: TGCGCCAGCAGCAGGCTGGGCGGGACAGGGAATGAAAAACTGTTTTTT
j_gene: TRBJ1-4
len: 16
d_gene: TRBD1
abundance: many
v_gene: TRBV5-1